This TCR beta chain was obtained from a study of OX40 agonist ivuxolimab in advanced cancers. On the study more broadly: Every 2 weeks, ivuxolimab was infused into the patients intravenously at between 0.01 and 10 mg/kg. Cancers in dose escalation were hepatocellular, melanoma, renal cell and head and neck. The study, taken as a whole, reports: Fewer expanded clones were found on average in CD4+ than in CD8+ T cells.

The CDR3 extends over 12 amino acids. V was shortened by 5 bases and J by 5 bases, with 7 bases between the two germline ends. CDR1 is SGDLS, CDR2 YYNGEE, per germline. Note on this clone: Its antigen is currently unknown.

Profiled with immunoSEQ multiplex PCR; TCRdb holds only in-frame clones, not every one. This table has fewer than 25,000 clones, less than 75% appearing once. The sequence was obtained from an adult with an advanced solid tumor such as melanoma, head and neck, liver or kidney cancer. The chain joins TRBV9 to TRBJ2-2; D tentatively reads TRBD1 or TRBD2 (5 bases each). Sequenced here: CD4+ or CD8+ T cells sorted from blood, sampled in a trial of the OX40 agonist ivuxolimab. CDR3 amino acids: CASSEGTGELFF. The CDR3 bases are TGTGCCAGCAGTGAGGGGACCGGGGAGCTGTTTTTT. The variable domain in full, completed from reference TRBV9 and TRBJ2-2, reads DSGVTQTPKHLITATGQRVTLRCSPRSGDLSVYWYQQSLDQGLQFLIQYYNGEERAKGNILERFSAQQFPDLHSELNLSSLELGDSALYFCASSEGTGELFFGEGSRLTVL.